This T cell receptor beta chain was captured by sequencing in a study of blood T cells in healthy people across ages. Looking at the study overall: There was about one barcoded beta molecule captured by template switching per two T cells. Regarding the study as a whole: Naive T cell percentage by flow cytometry tracked strongly with beta diversity.

This clonotype was seen repeatedly, ten times or more. Its antigen is unknown. It was with a sample-barcoded 5' primer and a J-beta primer mix that a second PCR of roughly 7 to 12 cycles was run. TCRdb recomputed calls from the 5' RACE reads with MiXCR, one row per CDR3 protein. The data show about 640,000 distinct CDR3 sequences, less than 35% seen once. The TCR was taken from a woman of 80 years or more in good health. Specimen: blood.

The CDR3 loop reads CASSVEDRGPYEQYF. CDR3 sequence (DNA): TGTGCCAGCAGCGTAGAGGACAGGGGCCCCTACGAGCAGTACTTC. The chain joins TRBV7-2 to TRBJ2-7, with TRBD1 identical over 9 bases. CDR1 and CDR2 (germline): SGHTA, FQGNSA. V shed 5 bases, J shed 2 bases, and the junction held 7 bases outside the gene matches. This CDR3 contains 15 residues.